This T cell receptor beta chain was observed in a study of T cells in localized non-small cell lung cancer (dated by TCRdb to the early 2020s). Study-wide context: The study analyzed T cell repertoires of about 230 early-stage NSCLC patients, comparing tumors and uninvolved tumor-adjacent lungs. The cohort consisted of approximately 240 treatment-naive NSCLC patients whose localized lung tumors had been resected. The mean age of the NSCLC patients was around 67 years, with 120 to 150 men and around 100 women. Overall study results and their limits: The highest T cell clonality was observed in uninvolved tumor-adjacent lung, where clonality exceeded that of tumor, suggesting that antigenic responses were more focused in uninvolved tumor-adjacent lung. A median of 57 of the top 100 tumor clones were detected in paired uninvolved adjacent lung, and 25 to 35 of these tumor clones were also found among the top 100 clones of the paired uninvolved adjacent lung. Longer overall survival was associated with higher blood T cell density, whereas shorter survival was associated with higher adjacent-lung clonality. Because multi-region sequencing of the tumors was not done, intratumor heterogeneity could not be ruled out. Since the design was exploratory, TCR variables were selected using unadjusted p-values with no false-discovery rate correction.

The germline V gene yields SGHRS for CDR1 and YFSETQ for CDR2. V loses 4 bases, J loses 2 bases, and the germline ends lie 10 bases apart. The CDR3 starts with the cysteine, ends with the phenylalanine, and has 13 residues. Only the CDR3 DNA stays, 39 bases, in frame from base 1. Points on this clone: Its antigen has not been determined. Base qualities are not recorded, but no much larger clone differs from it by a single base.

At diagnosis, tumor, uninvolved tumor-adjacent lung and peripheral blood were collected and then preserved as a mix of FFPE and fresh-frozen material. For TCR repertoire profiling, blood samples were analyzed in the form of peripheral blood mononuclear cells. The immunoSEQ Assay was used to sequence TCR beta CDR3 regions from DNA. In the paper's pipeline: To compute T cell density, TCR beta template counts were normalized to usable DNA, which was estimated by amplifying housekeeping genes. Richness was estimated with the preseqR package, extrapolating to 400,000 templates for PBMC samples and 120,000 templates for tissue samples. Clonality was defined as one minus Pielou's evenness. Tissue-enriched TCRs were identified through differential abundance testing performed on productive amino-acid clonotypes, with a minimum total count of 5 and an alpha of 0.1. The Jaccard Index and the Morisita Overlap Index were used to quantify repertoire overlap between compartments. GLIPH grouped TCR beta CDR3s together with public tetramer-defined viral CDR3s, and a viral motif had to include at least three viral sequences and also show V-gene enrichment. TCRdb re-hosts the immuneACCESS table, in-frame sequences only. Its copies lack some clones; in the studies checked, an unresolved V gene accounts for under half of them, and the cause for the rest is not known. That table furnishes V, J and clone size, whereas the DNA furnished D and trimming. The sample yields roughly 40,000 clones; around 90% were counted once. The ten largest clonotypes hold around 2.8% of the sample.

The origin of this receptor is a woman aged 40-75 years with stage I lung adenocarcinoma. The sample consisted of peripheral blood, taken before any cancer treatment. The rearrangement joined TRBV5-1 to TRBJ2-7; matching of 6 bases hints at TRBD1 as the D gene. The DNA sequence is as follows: TGCGCCAGCAGCCCAGGGACACCCTACGAGCAGTACTTC. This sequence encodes CASSPGTPYEQYF.